What follows are 24 T cell receptor beta chains derived from one specimen sequenced in a study of low-dose radiotherapy and immunotherapy resistance in tumors. Alpha and beta chains were covered, as first-strand cDNA relied on TRAV- and TRBV-specific primers. Over approximately 19 PCR cycles, TCRs were amplified from a constant-region primer and V-primer adapter. Each CDR3 protein is one row after TCRdb ran MiXCR on the reads. This sample has tens of thousands of distinct CDR3 sequences, with around 21% found just once. As for time point: after trial treatment. Treatment: LDRT plus nivolumab, ipilimumab, low-dose cyclophosphamide and aspirin (RACIN trial). Source: PBMCs, taken after low-dose radiotherapy plus immunotherapy. The receptors derive from a female donor with ovarian cancer.

This clonotype came up a few times. The chain recombines TRBV19 with TRBJ1-2; 8 bases fit TRBD1. The ends lost 6 bases at V and 4 bases at J; junction bases unmatched: 4. CDR1 LNHDA and CDR2 SQIVND come from the germline V gene (reference sequence). The CDR3 length is 13 residues. The CDR3 loop reads CASSGTGFYGYTF. The CDR3 nucleotides read TGTGCCAGTAGCGGGACAGGTTTCTATGGCTACACCTTC.

This clonotype was seen more than once but under ten times. V usage is TRBV12-3 or TRBV12-4 and J usage is TRBJ1-5, with D possibly TRBD1 on 5 matching bases. The CDR3 has 13 residues. V lost 8 bases to trimming and J lost 1 base, with 9 bases between them. The CDR3 loop reads CASQQASNQPQHF. The CDR3 DNA follows: TGTGCCAGCCAACAGGCCAGCAATCAGCCCCAGCATTTT.

The chain joins TRBV6-5 to TRBJ2-5, with D unresolved. Germline CDR1 is MNHEY and CDR2 is SVGAGI. Trimming took off 0 bases at V and 10 bases at J, with 9 bases between the two ends. The CDR3 extends over 12 amino acids. CDR3 DNA: TGTGCCAGCAGTTACTCGCACAGCCACCAGTACTTC. Its protein product is CASSYSHSHQYF.

This clonotype was seen repeatedly, ten times or more. The CDR3 region is CASSLDTGTRYGYTF. The CDR3 nucleotides are TGTGCCAGCAGCTTGGACACCGGGACACGCTATGGCTACACCTTC. The chain has TRBV11-2 and TRBJ1-2; tentative D call: TRBD1 (6 bases). This CDR3 has 15 amino acids. V lost 3 bases and J 4 bases, leaving 15 bases between the germline ends. Germline values: CDR1 SGHAT, CDR2 FQNNGV.

The chain links TRBV6-1 to TRBJ2-7; 9 bases map to TRBD2. This CDR3 has 15 amino acids. J gave up 2 bases and V 7 bases, and 9 bases lay outside the gene matches. Germline V CDR1 and CDR2: MNHNS, SASEGT. CDR3 nucleotide sequence: TGTGCCAGCAAAGCCGGAGGACTAGCGACCTACGAGCAGTACTTC. Protein product: CASKAGGLATYEQYF.

This clonotype was seen many times. This chain uses TRBV7-8 with TRBJ2-5, with D perhaps matching TRBD1 or TRBD2 (6 bases each). The CDR3 extends over 16 amino acids. V shed 8 bases and J shed 5 bases, with 24 bases lying between them. Germline V gene sequence: CDR1 SGHVS, CDR2 FQNEAQ. CDR3 loop: CASRTGFGGRQETQYF. CDR3 sequence (DNA): TGTGCCAGCCGGACGGGATTCGGGGGCCGGCAGGAGACCCAGTACTTC. The entire variable domain, with the rest obtained from reference TRBV7-8 and TRBJ2-5, is as follows: GAGVSQSPRYKVAKRGQDVALRCDPISGHVSLFWYQQALGQGPEFLTYFQNEAQLDKSGLPSDRFFAERPEGSVSTLKIQRTQQEDSAVYLCASRTGFGGRQETQYFGPGTRLLVL.

Sample share makes this clonotype large. The V call is TRBV5-8, the J call TRBJ2-7; either TRBD1 or TRBD2 may fit D (5 bases each). The V gene's germline CDR1 is SGHTS and CDR2 YDEGEE. Trimming removed 3 bases at V and 2 bases at J, with 12 bases between. This CDR3 contains 14 residues. CDR3 region: CASSWTGPPYEQYF. The CDR3 DNA is TGTGCCAGCAGCTGGACGGGACCTCCCTACGAGCAGTACTTC. Full variable domain (rest looked up from reference TRBV5-8 and TRBJ2-7): EAGVTQSPTHLIKTRGQQATLRCSPISGHTSVYWYQQALGLGLQFLLWYDEGEERNRGNFPPRFSGRQFPNYSSELNVNALELEDSALYLCASSWTGPPYEQYFGPGTRLTVT.

This clonotype was found many times. The V call is TRBV5-1, the J call TRBJ2-7; no definite D call. The germline V gene has CDR1 SGHRS and CDR2 YFSETQ. Trimming took 4 bases from V and 1 from J, leaving 3 bases between them. The CDR3 totals 11 residues. The CDR3 DNA follows: TGCGCCAGCAGCACTTCCTACGAGCAGTACTTC. This sequence encodes CASSTSYEQYF.

The chain has TRBV3-1 and TRBJ1-2; D not resolved. In germline, CDR1 is LGHDT, CDR2 YNNKEL (reference sequence). V dropped 0 bases and J dropped 7 bases, with 9 bases sitting between them. CDR3 length equals 13 residues. The CDR3 is CASSQDVKSGYTF. The CDR3 DNA is TGTGCCAGCAGCCAAGACGTAAAGAGTGGCTACACCTTC.

The chain carries TRBV5-4 and TRBJ2-1; the D gene is possibly TRBD2 (6 bases). The V and J ends lost 3 bases and 8 bases respectively, with 12 bases between them. Germline values: CDR1 SGHNT, CDR2 YYREEE (reference sequence). The CDR3 totals 13 residues. CDR3: CASSWGLRDEQFF. The CDR3 nucleotides read TGTGCCAGCAGCTGGGGACTTCGCGATGAGCAGTTCTTC.

This clonotype has a handful of counts. The chain has TRBV10-3 and TRBJ2-1; TRBD2 matches 9 bases. The length of the CDR3 is 16 residues. The ends lost 4 bases at V and 1 base at J; junction bases unmatched: 5. Germline values: CDR1 ENHRY, CDR2 SYGVKD. As DNA, the CDR3 is TGTGCCATCAGTGGCGGGGGGGATCGGTCCTACAATGAGCAGTTCTTC. This encodes CAISGGGDRSYNEQFF.

This clonotype was detected a few times. The chain links TRBV3-1 to TRBJ2-1; the match to TRBD2 covers 11 bases. The V gene's germline CDR1 is LGHDT and CDR2 YNNKEL (reference sequence). The CDR3 spans 15 residues. V shed 2 bases and J 7 bases; nucleotides not matched to a gene: 4. CDR3 residues: CASSQTSGSLNEQFF. In DNA, the CDR3 is TGTGCCAGCAGCCAAACTAGCGGGAGTTTAAATGAGCAGTTCTTC.

Many counts were recorded for this clonotype. The gene calls are TRBV10-3 and TRBJ2-5, with D possibly matching TRBD2 (5 bases). The CDR3 extends over 15 amino acids. V was trimmed by 4 bases and J by 1 base, leaving 13 bases between them. Germline V gene data show CDR1 as ENHRY and CDR2 as SYGVKD. CDR3: CAISAVAQLQETQYF. The CDR3 DNA reads as TGTGCCATCAGTGCTGTAGCGCAGCTCCAAGAGACCCAGTACTTC.

This clonotype showed up many times. This rearrangement joins TRBV3-1 to TRBJ1-2; unclear D gene. Deletions cut 0 bases from V and 8 bases from J, with 4 bases between. Germline CDR1 is LGHDT and CDR2 is YNNKEL (reference sequence). The CDR3 sequence is 11 residues long. Here the CDR3 reads CASSQEGGYTF. For the CDR3, the DNA is TGTGCCAGCAGCCAAGAGGGGGGCTACACCTTC. Looking up the rest from reference TRBV3-1 and TRBJ1-2 gives the full variable domain: DTAVSQTPKYLVTQMGNDKSIKCEQNLGHDTMYWYKQDSKKFLKIMFSYNNKELIINETVPNRFSPKSPDKAHLNLHINSLELGDSAVYFCASSQEGGYTFGSGTRLTVV.

This clonotype was counted ten times or more. The chain uses TRBV28 and TRBJ1-2, with 7 positions matching TRBD1. Germline-derived CDR1 and CDR2 are MDHEN and SYDVKM. Trimming removed 3 bases from V and 6 bases from J; junction bases left unmatched: 7. This CDR3 has 14 residues. CDR3 region: CASSFQGGPHGYTF. The CDR3 coding sequence is TGTGCCAGCAGTTTCCAGGGGGGGCCTCATGGCTACACCTTC.

This clonotype is medium-sized. The V call is TRBV6-6, the J call TRBJ2-2; D is perhaps TRBD1 (6 bases). CDR1 and CDR2 from the germline V gene are MNHNY and SVGAGI (reference sequence). The V gene lost 7 bases and the J gene lost 5 bases, with 14 bases spanning the gap. The CDR3 runs 14 residues. DNA of the CDR3: TGTGCCAGCACCCGACAGGATCAAACCGGGGAGCTGTTTTTT. Protein: CASTRQDQTGELFF.

This clonotype was counted ten times or more. The chain is built from TRBV4-1 and TRBJ2-3, with D possibly matching TRBD2 (6 bases). The CDR3 sequence is 15 residues long. V shed 1 base and J shed 2 bases, with 10 bases lying between them. The germline CDR1 and CDR2 sequences are MGHRA and YSYEKL. The CDR3 reads CASSQVAEFTDTQYF. The CDR3 coding sequence is TGCGCCAGCAGCCAAGTAGCGGAGTTCACAGATACGCAGTATTTT.

This clonotype was detected only a few times. The V call is TRBV28, the J call TRBJ2-1; 12 bases are a match to TRBD2. This CDR3 has 21 amino acids. In germline, CDR1 is MDHEN, CDR2 SYDVKM. V was clipped by 6 bases and J by 5 bases; unmatched bases: 23. CDR3 in DNA: TGTGCCAGCAGCAGTTTAGCCCCTAGCGGGAGGGGAGGGGTAGCCCACAATGAGCAGTTCTTC. Encoded protein: CASSSLAPSGRGGVAHNEQFF.

V gene TRBV27 combines with J gene TRBJ1-5; D may be TRBD1 (6 bases). Per germline, CDR1 MNHEY and CDR2 SMNVEV (reference sequence). The CDR3 sequence is 14 residues long. The V end lost 6 bases, the J end lost 2 bases, and 11 bases lay between the germline ends. The CDR3 protein is CASRPTGRNQPQHF. As DNA, the CDR3 is TGTGCCAGCAGGCCAACAGGGCGCAATCAGCCCCAGCATTTT.

This clonotype was found many times. V gene TRBV20-1 combines with J gene TRBJ1-5; 7 bases fit TRBD1. The CDR3 loop spans 15 amino acids. CDR1 is DFQATT, CDR2 SNEGSKA, per germline (reference sequence). The junction had 5 bases not matched to a gene; V was cut back by 3 bases and J by 0 bases. Here the CDR3 reads CSASQGTDSNQPQHF. As DNA, the CDR3 is TGCAGTGCTAGTCAGGGGACAGATAGCAATCAGCCCCAGCATTTT.

This clonotype came up many times. The rearrangement links TRBV12-3 or TRBV12-4 to TRBJ2-3; 8 bases map to TRBD1. The trim removed 5 bases at V and 5 bases at J, leaving 6 bases unmatched. The CDR3 is 14 residues long. As DNA, the CDR3 is TGTGCCAGCAGTCTCCAGGGGGCTGGAGATACGCAGTATTTT. This encodes CASSLQGAGDTQYF.

This clonotype came up many times. This chain joins TRBV28 and TRBJ1-1; D perhaps matches TRBD1 (5 bases). The CDR3 runs 14 residues. Germline loops: CDR1 MDHEN, CDR2 SYDVKM. V lost 3 bases, J lost 3 bases, and 11 bases lay in between. The CDR3 here is CASSLSGGHTEAFF. The DNA of the CDR3 is TGTGCCAGCAGTTTGTCCGGGGGTCACACTGAAGCTTTCTTT.

About this clonotype itself: This sequence is one base from a far larger clone and is likely a read error. The rearrangement links TRBV5-1 to TRBJ2-1, with 12 bases identical to TRBD1. Germline CDR1 is SGHRS and CDR2 is YFSETQ. Trimming at V came to 3 bases and at J to 10 bases, leaving 5 bases not matched to a gene. There are 14 residues in the CDR3. For the CDR3, the DNA is TGCGCCAGCAGCTCGGGACAGGGGGCCGTCGAGCAGTTCTTC. It specifies CASSSGQGAVEQFF. The whole variable domain, remainder taken from reference TRBV5-1 and TRBJ2-1, is KAGVTQTPRYLIKTRGQQVTLSCSPISGHRSVSWYQQTPGQGLQFLFEYFSETQRNKGNFPGRFSGRQFSNSRSEMNVSTLELGDSALYLCASSSGQGAVEQFFGPGTRLTVL.

The sample holds a few counts of this clonotype. The DNA is left out, because the CDR3 cannot be placed on it with certainty; the CDR3 is given as TCRdb lists it. The rearrangement uses TRBV28 and TRBJ2-2. Including both end residues, the CDR3 is 15 amino acids long. CDR1 and CDR2 from the germline V gene are MDHEN and SYDVKM. The CDR3 loop reads CASRPTMNTGELFFF.